A selection of T cell receptor beta chains follows, all from one sample in a study of cytotoxic CD8 clonotypes in ibrutinib-treated CLL. Profiling relied on immunoSEQ multiplex PCR, and the TCRdb table lists in-frame clones only, not all of them. Here the sample spans some 27,000 clones, 57% being singletons. Here the sequenced sample was PBMCs, taken before ibrutinib treatment. These receptors all come from a human donor with chronic lymphocytic leukemia. The CDR3 runs from the conserved cysteine through the conserved F or W. The D gene is left open where the match is weak. Part of the rows lack a size; the others show once, few, many or a class for expanded clones.

size,J,D,V,DNA,CDR3
few,TRBJ2-7,TRBD2,TRBV10-3,TGTGCCATCAGTGAGTCGACTAGCGGGAGCTACGAGCAGTACTTC,CAISESTSGSYEQYF
.,TRBJ1-1,.,TRBV6-6,TGTGCCAGCAGTTACGAGGCAACTTTCTTT,CASSYEATFF
.,TRBJ2-2,.,TRBV5-1,TGCGCCAGCAGCTTGGCCAGGCTAAACACCGGGGAGCTGTTTTTT,CASSLARLNTGELFF
.,TRBJ2-1,.,TRBV11-2,TGTGCCAGCAGCTTAGTCGGCGTCGGGGAGCAGTTCTTC,CASSLVGVGEQFF
few,TRBJ2-1,.,TRBV5-1,TGCGCCAGCAGCTTCTCTGCCTACAATGAGCAGTTCTTC,CASSFSAYNEQFF
.,TRBJ1-5,.,TRBV5-1,TGCGCCAGCAGCTTGGTAGGTGGCGGCAGCAATCAGCCCCAGCATTTT,CASSLVGGGSNQPQHF
hyperexpanded,TRBJ1-1,.,TRBV15,TGTGCCACCAGCAGAGATGGGTTGGAGCCTGAAGCTTTCTTT,CATSRDGLEPEAFF
.,TRBJ1-6,.,TRBV4-2,TGTGCCAGCAGCCAAGAACTTAAGACAGGTTTTCAGTATAATTCACCCCTCCACTTT,CASSQELKTGFQYNSPLHF
medium-sized,TRBJ1-2,.,TRBV27,TGTGCCAGCAGTCCACATCGGGGGGAGGGCGGCTACACCTTC,CASSPHRGEGGYTF
.,TRBJ2-7,.,TRBV29-1,TGCAGCGTTGGAGGGGGCTACGAGCAGTACTTC,CSVGGGYEQYF
.,TRBJ1-5,.,TRBV19,TGTGCCAGTACCCCGTGGGGGGGGCGCGTGGATCAGCCCCAGCATTTT,CASTPWGGRVDQPQHF
.,TRBJ2-7,TRBD1,TRBV4-3,TGCGCCAGCAGCCAAGATATGGGACAGGGCTACGAGCAGTACTTC,CASSQDMGQGYEQYF
.,TRBJ2-7,.,TRBV2,TGTGCCAGCATTGTCGGGGTCTACGAGCAGTACTTC,CASIVGVYEQYF
.,TRBJ2-2,.,TRBV27,TGTGCCAGCAGTACTAGACAGCCCTCCGGGGAGCTGTTTTTT,CASSTRQPSGELFF
few,TRBJ1-6,.,TRBV15,TGTGCCACCAGCATTATCGGGACAACTTCACCCCTCCACTTT,CATSIIGTTSPLHF
.,TRBJ2-5,.,TRBV7-9,TGTGCCAGCAGCTTAGTCGGGGGCACTTGGTACCAAGAGACCCAGTACTTC,CASSLVGGTWYQETQYF
few,TRBJ1-5,.,TRBV2,TGTGCCAGCATGGATTATAGGGCGGATCTCGGCAATCAGCCCCAGCATTTT,CASMDYRADLGNQPQHF
.,TRBJ2-5,.,TRBV7-2,TGTGCCAGCAGCTTCGGGGGCAGCCAAGAGACCCAGTACTTC,CASSFGGSQETQYF
few,TRBJ2-7,.,TRBV5-4,TGTGCCAGCAGCTTGGGGGAGGGGGCGTCCTACGAGCAGTACTTC,CASSLGEGASYEQYF
once,TRBJ2-7,.,TRBV6-6,TGTGCCAGCAGTTACTCGCTCGGCTACGAGCAGTACTTC,CASSYSLGYEQYF
.,TRBJ2-1,.,TRBV4-1,TGCGCCAGCAGCCAAGATGAGGGACCCACGAGCGAGCAGTTCTTC,CASSQDEGPTSEQFF
medium-sized,TRBJ2-1,TRBD2,TRBV9,TGTGCCAGCAGCGTCCGACTAGCGGGGGGGCTATCCTACAATGAGCAGTTCTTC,CASSVRLAGGLSYNEQFF
.,TRBJ1-6,.,TRBV5-1,TGCGCCAGCAGCTTGGAGTTCTCCTATAATTCACCCCTCCACTTT,CASSLEFSYNSPLHF
.,TRBJ2-5,.,TRBV6-6,TGTGCCAGCAGTTACTCCGGGACCCGGGAGACCCAGTACTTC,CASSYSGTRETQYF
.,TRBJ2-1,TRBD2,TRBV7-9,TGTGCCAGCAGCTTAGCTGGGACTAGCGGACGTAATGAGCAGTTCTTC,CASSLAGTSGRNEQFF
.,TRBJ2-2,.,TRBV4-1,TGCGCCAGCAGCCTAAGCCCCTGGACGGGCGGGGAGCTGTTTTTT,CASSLSPWTGGELFF
.,TRBJ2-6,TRBD1,TRBV28,TGTGCCAGCAGTCCCCCATCAGGGGGTGGTGGGGCCAACGTCCTGACTTTC,CASSPPSGGGGANVLTF
few,TRBJ2-1,.,TRBV28,TGTGCCAGCAGTGCGTACGGACAGAGCTCCTACAATGAGCAGTTCTTC,CASSAYGQSSYNEQFF
.,TRBJ2-4,TRBD2,TRBV5-1,TGCGCCAGCAGCTTAGGGCAGACTAGCGGGAGGTTAGCCAAAAACATTCAGTACTTC,CASSLGQTSGRLAKNIQYF
.,TRBJ1-1,.,TRBV13,TGTGCCAGCAGCTTAAGGGGGTATAGGGAAGCTTTCTTT,CASSLRGYREAFF
few,TRBJ1-1,.,TRBV6-5,TGTGCCAGCAGTTATGTGGGCCCCGGGGCTGAAGCTTTCTTT,CASSYVGPGAEAFF
.,TRBJ1-1,.,TRBV10-2,TGCGCCAGCAGGTGGCTAAACACTGAAGCTTTCTTT,CASRWLNTEAFF
.,TRBJ2-7,.,TRBV5-4,TGTGCCAGCAGCCTGGTCGGGAATCCAGTGGACGAGCAGTACTTC,CASSLVGNPVDEQYF
few,TRBJ2-2,.,TRBV18,TGTGCCAGCTCACGGGAAGGAAGGAGGACCGGGGAGCTGTTTTTT,CASSREGRRTGELFF
.,TRBJ2-5,.,TRBV7-2,TGTGCCAGCAGCTTGACGGGCGGGGGCCCTACCCAAGAAACCCAGTACTTC,CASSLTGGGPTQETQYF
.,TRBJ1-2,TRBD1,TRBV4-1,TGCGCCAGCAGCCAAGATAGGGGCAGGGGGGTAGTAGACTATGGCTACACCTTC,CASSQDRGRGVVDYGYTF
few,TRBJ2-1,.,TRBV29-1,TGCAGCGTTGGTAGGGGGGCGAAGTCCAATGAGCAGTTCTTC,CSVGRGAKSNEQFF
.,TRBJ2-2,.,TRBV5-1,TGCGCCAGCAGCTTGGCCGTGAACACCGGGGAGCTGTTTTTT,CASSLAVNTGELFF
few,TRBJ2-7,.,TRBV2,TGTGCCAGCAGACGGAGCTCCTACGAGCAGTACTTC,CASRRSSYEQYF
few,TRBJ2-2,TRBD2,TRBV10-3,TGTGCCATCAGTAGACTAGCAGACAGCACCGGGGAGCTGTTTTTT,CAISRLADSTGELFF
few,TRBJ2-1,TRBD1,TRBV6-4,TGTGCCAGCAGTGCTCGTCCCCTACAGGGGGCATACAATGAGCAGTTCTTC,CASSARPLQGAYNEQFF
.,TRBJ2-3,.,TRBV5-5,TGTGCCAGCCCGACCCCAGGGCAAGATACGCAGTATTTT,CASPTPGQDTQYF
.,TRBJ2-2,TRBD2,TRBV18,TGTGCCAGCTCATATTCGGGAGGTCACACCGGGGAGCTGTTTTTT,CASSYSGGHTGELFF
once,TRBJ2-3,TRBD2,TRBV4-3,TGCGCCAGCAGCCAAGAAAATCCCCGGGCGGGCACTAGCGATTTGGCAGATACGCAGTATTTT,CASSQENPRAGTSDLADTQYF
.,TRBJ2-3,TRBD1,TRBV5-4,TGTGCCAGCAGGCCGGGACAGGGCACAGATACGCAGTATTTT,CASRPGQGTDTQYF
few,TRBJ2-2,.,TRBV7-6,TGTGCCAGCAGCTTAGCCCAGGTCCTCGGTCGGACCGGGGAGCTGTTTTTT,CASSLAQVLGRTGELFF
.,TRBJ2-7,.,TRBV28,TGTGCCAGCAGTTTTTTTAGGCAGTTATACGAGCAGTACTTC,CASSFFRQLYEQYF
medium-sized,TRBJ2-4,TRBD1,TRBV18,TGTGCCAGCTCACCCAATCCAAGACAGGGGTCGTACTTC,CASSPNPRQGSYF
once,TRBJ1-2,TRBD1,TRBV10-3,TGTGCCATCAGTGGGGGACAGGACTATGGCTACACCTTC,CAISGGQDYGYTF
.,TRBJ2-2,.,TRBV1,TGCACCAGCAGCCAAGATTATCTGAGCGGGAGCACCGGGGAGCTGTTTTTT,CTSSQDYLSGSTGELFF
.,TRBJ2-3,.,TRBV7-2,TGTGCCAGCAGCTTAACTCGACTACTTAACACAGATACGCAGTATTTT,CASSLTRLLNTDTQYF
once,TRBJ1-2,.,TRBV7-9,TGTGCCAGCAGCTTAGGGGGGGCGAGGTGGGGCTACACCTTC,CASSLGGARWGYTF
few,TRBJ1-4,.,TRBV27,TGTGCCAGCAGTTTTGCCGGGAAGGATGAAAAACTGTTTTTT,CASSFAGKDEKLFF
.,TRBJ1-4,TRBD1,TRBV11-2,TGTGCCAGCAGCTTAGGGCCGGGACAGGTGTTTGAAAAACTGTTTTTT,CASSLGPGQVFEKLFF